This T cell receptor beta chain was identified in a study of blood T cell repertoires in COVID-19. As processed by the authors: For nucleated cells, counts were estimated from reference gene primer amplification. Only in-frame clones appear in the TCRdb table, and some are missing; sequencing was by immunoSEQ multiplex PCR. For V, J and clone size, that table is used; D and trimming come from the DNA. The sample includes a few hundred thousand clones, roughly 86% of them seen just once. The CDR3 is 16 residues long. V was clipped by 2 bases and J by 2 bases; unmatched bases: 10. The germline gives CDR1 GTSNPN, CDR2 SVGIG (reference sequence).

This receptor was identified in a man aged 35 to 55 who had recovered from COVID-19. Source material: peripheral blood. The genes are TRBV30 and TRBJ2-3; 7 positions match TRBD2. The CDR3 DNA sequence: TGTGCCTGGAGTCTAGGGCTAGCGGTTTCCACAGATACGCAGTATTTT. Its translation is CAWSLGLAVSTDTQYF.